This TCR beta chain was captured by sequencing in a study of cytomegalovirus exposure and HLA in healthy donors. Concerning this clone itself: One end of the junction does not line up with germline, which may come from a read error.

An approximately 120-subject validation cohort, separate from the approximately 700-subject first cohort, supplied the donors. The germline gives CDR1 MDHEN, CDR2 SYDVKM. The length of the CDR3 is 13 residues. Sequencing used immunoSEQ multiplex PCR; TCRdb keeps in-frame clones, though not all of them. The sample lists approximately 200,000 clones; roughly 84% were seen once. The genes are TRBV28 and TRBJ2-4, with TRBD1 matching over 7 bases. The receptor was derived from a man younger than 35 in good health and CMV-seropositive. Sequencing used PBMCs. Here the CDR3 DNA reads TGTGCCAGCAGTTTACCCCGAGGGACAGTGATGACCTTC. Protein sequence: CASSLPRGTVMTF. The full variable domain, with the rest looked up from reference TRBV28 and TRBJ2-4, is DVKVTQSSRYLVKRTGEKVFLECVQDMDHENMFWYRQDPGLGLRLIYFSYDVKMKEKGDIPEGYSVSREKKERFSLILESASTNQTSMYLCASSLPRGTVMTFGAGTRLSVL.